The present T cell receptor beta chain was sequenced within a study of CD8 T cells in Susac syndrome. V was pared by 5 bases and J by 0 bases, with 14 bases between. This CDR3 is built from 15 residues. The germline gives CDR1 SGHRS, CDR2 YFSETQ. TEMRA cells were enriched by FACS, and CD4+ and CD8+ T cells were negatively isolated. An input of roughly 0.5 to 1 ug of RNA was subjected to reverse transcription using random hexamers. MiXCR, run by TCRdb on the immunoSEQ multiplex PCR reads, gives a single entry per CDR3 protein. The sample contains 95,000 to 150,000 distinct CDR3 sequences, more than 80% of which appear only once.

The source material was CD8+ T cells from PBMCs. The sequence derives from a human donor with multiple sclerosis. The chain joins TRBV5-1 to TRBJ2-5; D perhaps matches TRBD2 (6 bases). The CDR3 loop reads CASREGDIHQETQYF. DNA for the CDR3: TGCGCCAGCAGGGAGGGAGACATACACCAAGAGACCCAGTACTTC.